This T cell receptor (beta chain) emerged from a study of immune heterogeneity within non-small cell lung tumors. Study results and limitations: Locally, T-cell clonality showed a moderate but significant correlation with tumor mutational burden measured at the same site (R about 0.34). High-frequency clones unique to single sites coexisted with identical dominant CDR3 beta clonotypes that recurred across tumor sites within a patient. Patients largely differed in their high-frequency T-cell receptor beta clonotypes.

Comment on this clonotype: Its antigen remains unknown. Since a much larger clone is just one base distant, this may be a read error.

Template came from bulk tumor genomic DNA, at roughly 580 ng per sample. Every primary tumor yielded several biopsies, spaced far apart, that were taken during surgery. Patients had untreated, newly diagnosed non-small cell lung cancer and underwent curative surgery. Those donating were patients (newly diagnosed with non-small cell lung cancer) who were having surgery with curative intent. CDR1 SNHLY and CDR2 FYNNEI come from the germline V gene. CDR3 size: 13 residues. A multiplex PCR containing 32 V primers and 13 J primers was used to amplify TCR beta CDR3. TCRdb re-analysed the multiplex PCR reads in MiXCR, keeping a single row per CDR3 protein. The sample carries 22,000 or so distinct CDR3 sequences, 25% to 35% recorded once.

The V call is TRBV2, the J call TRBJ1-1; no clear D. The sample comprised lung tumor tissue. The clonotype originates from a middle-aged man with non-small cell lung cancer. This CDR3 reads CASRYAMNTVAFF. The DNA of the CDR3 is TGTGCCAGCAGATACGCCATGAACACTGTAGCTTTCTTT.